This entry lists 23 T cell receptor beta chains sequenced from one sample in a study of control samples from healthy donors and cancer patients (dated by TCRdb to 2018 to 2021). The library was prepared using the immunoSEQ multiplex PCR assay. TCRdb mirrors the immuneACCESS table, restricted to in-frame sequences. Some clones are absent from its copies; in checked studies, under half trace to an unresolved V gene, and the reason for the others is unknown. For this sample the table gives 180,000 or so clones, of which 80% to 95% were detected only once. 4.1% of the sample lies in the top ten. Sequences were obtained from blood. The origin of the receptors is a woman aged 60-70 years in good health.

The rearrangement links TRBV7-3 to TRBJ2-2, with 11 positions matching TRBD2. The ends lost 3 bases at V and 7 bases at J; junction bases unmatched: 4. The CDR3 runs to 15 residues. Germline CDR1 reads SGHTA; CDR2 reads FQGTGA. This chain's CDR3 is CASSLASGGSGELFF. The CDR3 DNA is TGTGCCAGCAGCTTGGCTAGCGGGGGGAGCGGGGAGCTGTTTTTT.

The CDR3 loop reads CAWSHAGTGNTIYF. The CDR3, as DNA: TGTGCCTGGAGTCATGCGGGGACTGGAAACACCATATATTTT. This chain connects TRBV30 to TRBJ1-3; no definite D call. The length of the CDR3 is 14 residues. Germline CDR1 reads GTSNPN; CDR2 reads SVGIG (reference sequence). Trimming removed 2 bases from V and 2 bases from J, with 10 bases in between.

The CDR3 region has the DNA TGTGCCAGCTCACCCCTCTCTGGGGGCGAAAAACTGTTTTTT. Its translation: CASSPLSGGEKLFF. This sequence joins TRBV18 and TRBJ1-4, with D possibly TRBD1 on 6 matching bases. The V gene lost 3 bases and the J gene lost 8 bases, with 13 bases spanning the gap. The CDR3 totals 14 residues. Per germline, CDR1 KGHSH and CDR2 LQKENI.

The CDR3 DNA reads TGTGCCAGCAGCTTCCGCGGCCAGAACACTGAAGCTTTCTTT. Translated, it gives CASSFRGQNTEAFF. This sequence joins TRBV7-8 and TRBJ1-1; D remains unclear. The CDR3 is made up of 14 amino acids. Germline-derived CDR1 and CDR2 are SGHVS and FQNEAQ. The V end lost 3 bases, the J end lost 1 base, and 9 bases lay between the germline ends.

Notes on this clone: Other nucleotide sequences from this sample produce the same CDR3. The chain is built from TRBV3-1 (or the pseudogene TRBV3-2) and TRBJ2-5, with a possible D match to TRBD2 (7 bases). This CDR3 comprises 17 residues. Germline values: CDR1 LGHDT, CDR2 YNNKEL (reference sequence). The V gene lost 1 base and the J gene lost 4 bases, with 19 bases spanning the gap. For the CDR3, the DNA is TGTGCCAGCAGCCAAGTATTAGTGGGAGGGGGGCGAGAGACCCAGTACTTC. Protein product: CASSQVLVGGGRETQYF.

V gene TRBV13 combines with J gene TRBJ1-3; D is undetermined. The CDR3 extends over 16 amino acids. The V end lost 6 bases, the J end lost 7 bases, and 22 bases lay between the germline ends. Germline lookup yields CDR1 PRHDT and CDR2 FYEKMQ (reference sequence). DNA for the CDR3: TGTGCCAGCAGTTCCTTTGGCGGGGAACCCAAGAACACCATATATTTT. Translation gives CASSSFGGEPKNTIYF.

The chain has TRBV5-1 and TRBJ2-1; 10 nucleotides match TRBD2. Trimming removed 0 bases from V and 2 bases from J; junction bases left unmatched: 2. The CDR3 covers 16 residues. Germline V CDR1 and CDR2: SGHRS, YFSETQ. Here the CDR3 DNA reads TGCGCCAGCAGCTTGGCCAGCGGGGGGGCCTACAATGAGCAGTTCTTC. Encoded protein: CASSLASGGAYNEQFF.

The V gene is TRBV19, the J gene TRBJ2-5; D unclear. CDR3 length: 9 residues. V lost 6 bases and J 4 bases, leaving 0 bases between the germline ends. CDR1 and CDR2 (germline): LNHDA, SQIVND (reference sequence). The CDR3 DNA reads TGTGCCAGTAGAGAGACCCAGTACTTC. Protein product: CASRETQYF.

This clone was observed a single time. V usage is TRBV5-6 and J usage is TRBJ2-5, with D possibly matching TRBD1 (6 bases). CDR1 SGHDT and CDR2 YYEEEE come from the germline V gene. The CDR3 is 15 residues long. The V and J ends lost 0 bases and 5 bases respectively, with 14 bases between them. CDR3 protein: CASSLANRAPETQYF. The CDR3 region has the DNA TGTGCCAGCAGCTTGGCAAACAGGGCACCCGAGACCCAGTACTTC.

J is TRBJ2-7 and V is TRBV11-1; 7 nucleotides agree with TRBD1. There are 14 residues in the CDR3. Germline V gene sequence: CDR1 SGHAT, CDR2 FQDESV (reference sequence). The V gene end was trimmed by 6 bases and the J gene end by 3 bases; junction bases not matched to a gene: 8. Here the CDR3 DNA reads TGTGCCAGCAGACGAACAGGGGTCCACTACGAGCAGTACTTC. Translating gives CASRRTGVHYEQYF.

CDR3 bases: TGTGCCACCACCGGGACAGTGAACACTGAAGCTTTCTTT. This codes for CATTGTVNTEAFF. This sequence joins TRBV19 and TRBJ1-1, with TRBD1 matching over 7 bases. The ends lost 10 bases at V and 0 bases at J; junction bases unmatched: 5. Looked up from germline, CDR1 is LNHDA and CDR2 is SQIVND (reference sequence). The CDR3 consists of 13 residues.

The chain recombines TRBV5-4 with TRBJ1-3, with D perhaps matching TRBD1 (6 bases). The CDR3 covers 16 residues. The ends were cut back, 0 bases at V and 0 bases at J, with 10 bases in the middle. In germline, CDR1 is SGHNT, CDR2 YYREEE (reference sequence). CDR3 bases: TGTGCCAGCAGCTTGGCAGGGGTCGGCTCTGGAAACACCATATATTTT. Translating it yields CASSLAGVGSGNTIYF. Together with reference TRBV5-4 and TRBJ1-3, the CDR3 gives the full variable domain: ETGVTQSPTHLIKTRGQQVTLRCSSQSGHNTVSWYQQALGQGPQFIFQYYREEENGRGNFPPRFSGLQFPNYSSELNVNALELDDSALYLCASSLAGVGSGNTIYFGEGSWLTVV.

CDR3 amino acids: CASSYGALKPQYGYTF. DNA of the CDR3: TGTGCCAGCAGTTATGGAGCCCTAAAACCGCAATATGGCTACACCTTC. The V call is TRBV6-2 or TRBV6-3, the J call TRBJ1-2, with D uncertain. The V end was cut by 3 bases, the J end by 5 bases, with 19 bases between. CDR1 is MNHEY, CDR2 SVGEGT, per germline. This CDR3 comprises 16 residues.

The chain employs TRBV4-2 and TRBJ2-7; 15 bases match TRBD2. From germline, CDR1 is LGHNA and CDR2 YNFKEQ. CDR3 size: 18 residues. V shed 0 bases and J 3 bases; nucleotides not matched to a gene: 6. In nucleotides, the CDR3 is TGTGCCAGCAGCCAAGATGGACTAGCGGGGGGGCCTTTCTACGAGCAGTACTTC. Translation: CASSQDGLAGGPFYEQYF.

This clone was counted between two and nine times. The chain links TRBV3-1 (or the pseudogene TRBV3-2) to TRBJ2-1; possibly TRBD1 or TRBD2 for D (5 bases each). CDR3 size: 13 residues. Trimming took 0 bases from V and 9 from J, leaving 9 bases between them. Germline V gene data show CDR1 as LGHDT and CDR2 as YNNKEL (reference sequence). CDR3 nucleotides: TGTGCCAGCAGCCAAGACGGTGGGACTGAGCAGTTCTTC. Protein product: CASSQDGGTEQFF.

This clone was seen once. This chain joins TRBV30 and TRBJ1-1; TRBD1 agrees at 9 bases. This CDR3 comprises 12 residues. From germline, CDR1 is GTSNPN and CDR2 SVGIG (reference sequence). The V and J ends lost 7 bases and 5 bases, in that order; junction bases with no gene match: 5. CDR3 sequence: CALTGGNTEAFF. CDR3 nucleotide sequence: TGTGCCTTGACAGGGGGAAATACTGAAGCTTTCTTT. Filled out from reference TRBV30 and TRBJ1-1, the complete variable domain reads SQTIHQWPATLVQPVGSPLSLECTVEGTSNPNLYWYRQAAGRGLQLLFYSVGIGQISSEVPQNLSASRPQDRQFILSSKKLLLSDSGFYLCALTGGNTEAFFGQGTRLTVV.

V and J are TRBV7-2 and TRBJ2-5, with 10 bases identical to TRBD2. V trimming: 3 bases; J trimming: 1 base; junction bases outside the gene matches: 2. Per germline, CDR1 SGHTA and CDR2 FQGNSA. The CDR3 is made up of 15 amino acids. The chain's CDR3 is CASSFTSGAQETQYF. The CDR3 DNA reads as TGTGCCAGCAGCTTTACTAGCGGGGCCCAAGAGACCCAGTACTTC.

This chain uses TRBV6-2 or TRBV6-3 with TRBJ2-7, with 11 bases identical to TRBD2. J was trimmed by 0 bases and V by 6 bases; bases with no gene match: 28. Germline CDR1 reads MNHEY; CDR2 reads SVGEGT. The CDR3 sequence is 23 residues long. The CDR3 DNA is TGTGCCAGCAGCCCTTACGAAAGGGACAGAGAAACTAGCGGGGGCCGCAACTCCTACGAGCAGTACTTC. Translated: CASSPYERDRETSGGRNSYEQYF.

The V call is TRBV7-2, the J call TRBJ1-5; 7 bases line up with TRBD1. Germline values: CDR1 SGHTA, CDR2 FQGNSA. CDR3 length equals 16 residues. Unmatched junction bases numbered 6, after V lost 3 bases and J lost 1 base. The CDR3 spells CASSFSGTESNQPQHF. In DNA form, the CDR3 reads TGTGCCAGCAGCTTCAGCGGGACAGAGAGCAATCAGCCCCAGCATTTT.

The genes are TRBV6-2 or TRBV6-3 and TRBJ1-1, with unresolved D. V was clipped by 0 bases and J by 1 base, with 15 bases between them. The CDR3 totals 17 residues. The germline V gene has CDR1 MNHEY and CDR2 SVGEGT. CDR3: CASSYSPFRTGNTEAFF. In DNA form, the CDR3 reads TGTGCCAGCAGTTACTCCCCTTTCCGGACTGGGAACACTGAAGCTTTCTTT.

A single count supports this clone. The chain links TRBV7-6 to TRBJ2-7, with D tentatively TRBD1 (6 bases). CDR3 length: 15 amino acids. CDR1 and CDR2 (germline): SGHVS, FNYEAQ. The germline V and J ends were trimmed by 0 bases and 3 bases, with 12 bases remaining between them. The DNA for the CDR3 is TGTGCCAGCAGCTTAGCCGGACAGCTGGGCTACGAGCAGTACTTC. It encodes CASSLAGQLGYEQYF.

V is TRBV5-5 and J is TRBJ1-3; D not resolved. Looked up from germline, CDR1 is SGHKS and CDR2 is YYEKEE (reference sequence). The length of the CDR3 is 15 residues. Trimming shortened V by 6 bases and J by 2 bases, and 15 bases separated the two germline ends. DNA of the CDR3: TGTGCCAGCACCTTCCGTTCGGTCCCTGGAAACACCATATATTTT. This sequence encodes CASTFRSVPGNTIYF.

The chain carries TRBV29-1 and TRBJ1-1; no reliable D call. Germline loops: CDR1 SQVTM, CDR2 ANQGSEA. The CDR3 spans 12 residues. Trimming removed 0 bases at V and 1 base at J, with 3 bases between. The CDR3 here is CSVEDRNTEAFF. The CDR3 bases are TGCAGCGTTGAAGACAGGAACACTGAAGCTTTCTTT.